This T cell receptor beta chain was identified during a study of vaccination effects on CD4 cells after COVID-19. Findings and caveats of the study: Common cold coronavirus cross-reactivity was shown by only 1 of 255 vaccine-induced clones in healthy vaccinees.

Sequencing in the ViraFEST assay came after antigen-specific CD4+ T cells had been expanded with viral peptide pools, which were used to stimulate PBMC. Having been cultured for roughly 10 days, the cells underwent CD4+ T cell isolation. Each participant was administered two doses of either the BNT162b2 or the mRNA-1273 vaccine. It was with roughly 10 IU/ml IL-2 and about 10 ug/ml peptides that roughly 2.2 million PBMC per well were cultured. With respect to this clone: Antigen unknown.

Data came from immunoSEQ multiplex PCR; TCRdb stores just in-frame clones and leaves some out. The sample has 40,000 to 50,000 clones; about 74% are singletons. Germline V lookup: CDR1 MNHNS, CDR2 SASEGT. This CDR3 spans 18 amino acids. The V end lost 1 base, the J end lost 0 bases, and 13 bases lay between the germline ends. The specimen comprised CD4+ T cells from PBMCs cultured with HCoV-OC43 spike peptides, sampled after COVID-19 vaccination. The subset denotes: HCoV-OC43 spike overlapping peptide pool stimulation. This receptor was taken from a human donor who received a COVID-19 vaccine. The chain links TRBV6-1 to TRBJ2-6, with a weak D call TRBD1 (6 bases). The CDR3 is CASSEEARGDSGANVLTF. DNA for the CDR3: TGTGCCAGCAGTGAAGAAGCCAGGGGAGACTCTGGGGCCAACGTCCTGACTTTC.